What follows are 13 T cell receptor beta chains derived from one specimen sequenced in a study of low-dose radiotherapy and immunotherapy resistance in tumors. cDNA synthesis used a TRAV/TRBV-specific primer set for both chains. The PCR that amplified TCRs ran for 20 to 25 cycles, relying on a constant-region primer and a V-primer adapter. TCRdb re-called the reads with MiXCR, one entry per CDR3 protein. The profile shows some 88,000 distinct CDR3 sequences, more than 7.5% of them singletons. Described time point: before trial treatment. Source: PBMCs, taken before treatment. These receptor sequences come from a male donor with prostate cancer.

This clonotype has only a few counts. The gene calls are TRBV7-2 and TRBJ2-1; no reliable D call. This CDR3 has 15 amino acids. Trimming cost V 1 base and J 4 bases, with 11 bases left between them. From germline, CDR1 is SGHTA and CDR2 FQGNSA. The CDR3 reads CASSLVHGRYNEQFF. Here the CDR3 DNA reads TGTGCCAGCAGCTTAGTCCACGGCCGATACAATGAGCAGTTCTTC.

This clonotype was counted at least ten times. The CDR3 loop is CAWSITMNTEAFF. The CDR3 region has the DNA TGTGCCTGGAGTATTACAATGAACACTGAAGCTTTCTTT. The chain carries TRBV30 and TRBJ1-1; the D is unclear. V lost 2 bases and J lost 0, with 7 bases in between. Germline assignment: CDR1 GTSNPN and CDR2 SVGIG (reference sequence). The CDR3 contains 13 residues.

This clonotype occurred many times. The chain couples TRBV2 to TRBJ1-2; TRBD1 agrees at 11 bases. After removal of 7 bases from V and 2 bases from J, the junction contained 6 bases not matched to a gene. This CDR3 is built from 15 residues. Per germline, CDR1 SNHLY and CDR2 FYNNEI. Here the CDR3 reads CASTAGQGANYGYTF. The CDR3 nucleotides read TGTGCCAGCACCGCAGGACAGGGGGCGAACTATGGCTACACCTTC.

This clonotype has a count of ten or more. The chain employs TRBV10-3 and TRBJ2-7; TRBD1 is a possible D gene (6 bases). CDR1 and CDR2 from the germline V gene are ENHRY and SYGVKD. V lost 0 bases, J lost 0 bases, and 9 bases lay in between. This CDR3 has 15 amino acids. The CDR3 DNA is TGTGCCATCAGTGAGTCGGACAGTCTCTCCTACGAGCAGTACTTC. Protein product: CAISESDSLSYEQYF.

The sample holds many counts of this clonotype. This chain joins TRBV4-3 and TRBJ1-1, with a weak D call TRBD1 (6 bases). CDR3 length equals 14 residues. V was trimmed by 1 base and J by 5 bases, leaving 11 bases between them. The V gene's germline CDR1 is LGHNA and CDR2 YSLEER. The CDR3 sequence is CASSQAQGRTEAFF. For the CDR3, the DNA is TGCGCCAGCAGCCAAGCACAGGGAAGGACTGAAGCTTTCTTT.

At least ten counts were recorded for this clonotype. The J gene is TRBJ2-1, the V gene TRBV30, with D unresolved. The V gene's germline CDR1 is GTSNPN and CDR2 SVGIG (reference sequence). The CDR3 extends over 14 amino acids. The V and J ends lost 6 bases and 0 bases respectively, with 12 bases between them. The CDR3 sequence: CACPSRSSYNEQFF. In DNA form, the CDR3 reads TGTGCCTGTCCCTCCCGTAGCTCCTACAATGAGCAGTTCTTC.

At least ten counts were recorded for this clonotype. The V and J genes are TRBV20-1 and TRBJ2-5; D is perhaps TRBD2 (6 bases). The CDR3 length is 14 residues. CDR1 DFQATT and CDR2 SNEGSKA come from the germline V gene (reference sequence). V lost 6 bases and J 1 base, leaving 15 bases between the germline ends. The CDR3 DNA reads TGCAGTGCAAGAACTAGCCAGAGCCAAGAGACCCAGTACTTC. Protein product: CSARTSQSQETQYF.

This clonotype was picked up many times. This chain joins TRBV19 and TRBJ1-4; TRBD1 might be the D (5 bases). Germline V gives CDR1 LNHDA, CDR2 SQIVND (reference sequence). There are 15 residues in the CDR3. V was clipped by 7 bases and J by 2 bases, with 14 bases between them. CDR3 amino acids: CASTSQGLTNEKLFF. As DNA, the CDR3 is TGTGCCAGTACGTCGCAGGGACTGACTAATGAAAAACTGTTTTTT.

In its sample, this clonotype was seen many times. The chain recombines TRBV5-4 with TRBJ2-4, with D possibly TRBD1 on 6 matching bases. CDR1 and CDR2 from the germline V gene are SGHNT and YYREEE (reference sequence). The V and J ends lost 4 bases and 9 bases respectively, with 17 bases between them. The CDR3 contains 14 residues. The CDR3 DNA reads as TGTGCCAGCAGCCACGCCATGGGGGCGGGCATTCAGTACTTC. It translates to CASSHAMGAGIQYF. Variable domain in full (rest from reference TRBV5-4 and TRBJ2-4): ETGVTQSPTHLIKTRGQQVTLRCSSQSGHNTVSWYQQALGQGPQFIFQYYREEENGRGNFPPRFSGLQFPNYSSELNVNALELDDSALYLCASSHAMGAGIQYFGAGTRLSVL.

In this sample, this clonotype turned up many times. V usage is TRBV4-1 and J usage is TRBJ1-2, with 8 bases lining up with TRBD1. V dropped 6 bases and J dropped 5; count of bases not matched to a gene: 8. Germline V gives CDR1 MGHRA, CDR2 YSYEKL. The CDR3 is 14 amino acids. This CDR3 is CASSQQGVRYGYTF. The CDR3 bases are TGCGCCAGCAGTCAACAGGGGGTACGGTATGGCTACACCTTC.

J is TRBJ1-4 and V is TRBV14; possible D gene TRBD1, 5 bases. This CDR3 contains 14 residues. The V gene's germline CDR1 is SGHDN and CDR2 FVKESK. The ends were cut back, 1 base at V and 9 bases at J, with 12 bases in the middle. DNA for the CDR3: TGTGCCAGCAGCCAAGGAAGCGGGGGACAAAAACTGTTTTTT. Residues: CASSQGSGGQKLFF.

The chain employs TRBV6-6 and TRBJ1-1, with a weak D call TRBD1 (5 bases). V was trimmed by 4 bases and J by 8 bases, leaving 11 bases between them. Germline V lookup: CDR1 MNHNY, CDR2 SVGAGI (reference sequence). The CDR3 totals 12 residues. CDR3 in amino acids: CASSSTTAEAFF. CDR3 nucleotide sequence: TGTGCCAGCAGTTCGACGACAGCCGAAGCTTTCTTT.

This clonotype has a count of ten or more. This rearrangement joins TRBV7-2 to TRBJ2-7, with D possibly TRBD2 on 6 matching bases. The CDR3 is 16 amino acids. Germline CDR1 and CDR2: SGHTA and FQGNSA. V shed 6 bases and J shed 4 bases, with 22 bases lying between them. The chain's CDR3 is CASSPSQLASKYEQYF. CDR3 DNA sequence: TGTGCCAGCAGTCCCTCCCAGCTAGCGTCTAAATACGAGCAGTACTTC.